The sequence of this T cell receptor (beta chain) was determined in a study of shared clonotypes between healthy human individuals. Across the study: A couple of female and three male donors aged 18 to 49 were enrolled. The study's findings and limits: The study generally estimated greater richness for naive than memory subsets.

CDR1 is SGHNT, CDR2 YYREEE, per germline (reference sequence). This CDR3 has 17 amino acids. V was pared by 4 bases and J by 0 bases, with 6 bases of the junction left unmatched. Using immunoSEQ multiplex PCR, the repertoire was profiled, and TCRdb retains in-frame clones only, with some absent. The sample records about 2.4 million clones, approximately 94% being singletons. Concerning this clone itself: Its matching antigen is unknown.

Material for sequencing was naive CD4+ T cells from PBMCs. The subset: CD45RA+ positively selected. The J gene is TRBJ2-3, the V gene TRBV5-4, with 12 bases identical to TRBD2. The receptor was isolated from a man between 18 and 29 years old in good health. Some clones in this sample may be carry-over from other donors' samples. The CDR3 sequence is CASSPGLAGSSTDTQYF. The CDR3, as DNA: TGTGCCAGCAGCCCGGGACTAGCGGGCTCTAGCACAGATACGCAGTATTTT.